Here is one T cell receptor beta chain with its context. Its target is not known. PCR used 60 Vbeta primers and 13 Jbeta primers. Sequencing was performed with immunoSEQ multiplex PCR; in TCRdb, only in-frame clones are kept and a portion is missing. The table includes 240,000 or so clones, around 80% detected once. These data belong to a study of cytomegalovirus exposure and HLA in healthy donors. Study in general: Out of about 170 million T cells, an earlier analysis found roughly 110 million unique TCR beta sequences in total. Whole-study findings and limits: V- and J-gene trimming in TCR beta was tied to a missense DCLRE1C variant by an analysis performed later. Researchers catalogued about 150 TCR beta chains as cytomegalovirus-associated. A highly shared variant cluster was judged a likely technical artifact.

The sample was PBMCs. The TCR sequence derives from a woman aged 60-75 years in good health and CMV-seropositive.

CDR3 protein: CASSVGEGRGTQYF. The CDR3 coding sequence is TGTGCCAGCAGCGTAGGGGAGGGTAGGGGGACCCAGTACTTC. V and J are TRBV9 and TRBJ2-5; TRBD2 matches 7 bases. Per germline, CDR1 SGDLS and CDR2 YYNGEE. CDR3 length: 14 residues. Trimming took 0 bases from V and 7 from J; bases not matched to a gene: 6.